This TCR beta chain was identified in a study of technical replicates of blood from a few donors. Trimming stripped 6 bases from V and 3 bases from J, with 14 bases between. This CDR3 contains 14 residues. Germline values: CDR1 LNHDA, CDR2 SQIVND (reference sequence). The assay was immunoSEQ multiplex PCR, and TCRdb's table has in-frame clones only and misses some. This sample has tens of thousands of clones, with more than 95% found just once. Sequencing input: T cells isolated from PBMCs. The rearrangement joins TRBV19 to TRBJ1-1; D may be TRBD1 (6 bases). This sequence originates from a human donor in good health. The CDR3 DNA follows: TGTGCCAGTAGCGCCGGGACATTGTACACTGAAGCTTTCTTT. Residues: CASSAGTLYTEAFF.